The 18 T cell receptor beta chains below come from one sample, sequenced in a study of human T cells and chemical hapten exposure. The time point: pre-sensitization, week 0. Documented treatment: therapeutic diphenylcyclopropenone sensitization with weekly scalp DPC. TCRdb fed the RACE reads into MiXCR, producing one record per CDR3 protein. The sample lists 380,000 or so distinct CDR3 sequences; 5.5% were seen once. Source: whole blood, taken in connection with sensitization to the hapten diphenylcyclopropenone (DPC). These TCRs come from a woman under 30 with alopecia areata. Some clones in this sample may be carry-over from other donors' samples.

The rearrangement links TRBV7-2 to TRBJ2-3; 14 nucleotides line up with TRBD2. J was trimmed by 0 bases and V by 5 bases; bases with no gene match: 4. The CDR3 has 17 residues. The germline V gene encodes CDR1 SGHTA and CDR2 FQGNSA. CDR3 DNA sequence: TGTGCCAGCAGCCCCCGACTAGCGGGGGGGAGCACAGATACGCAGTATTTT. Protein sequence: CASSPRLAGGSTDTQYF.

This clonotype showed up many times. The chain has TRBV28 and TRBJ2-7; either TRBD1 or TRBD2 may supply D (5 bases each). The ends were cut back, 4 bases at V and 2 bases at J, with 21 bases in the middle. Germline-derived CDR1 and CDR2 are MDHEN and SYDVKM. The CDR3 covers 17 residues. The CDR3 reads CASSSSSIWGSTYEQYF. DNA for the CDR3: TGTGCCAGCAGTTCCTCCTCGATTTGGGGGTCTACCTACGAGCAGTACTTC.

This clonotype was observed a few times. The chain joins TRBV4-1 to TRBJ1-2, with D unclear. V lost 4 bases and J 6 bases, leaving 18 bases between the germline ends. The CDR3 runs to 15 residues. Germline CDR1 reads MGHRA; CDR2 reads YSYEKL. The CDR3 is CASSLKMEPLHGYTF. The CDR3 DNA sequence: TGCGCCAGCAGCCTAAAGATGGAACCGCTCCATGGCTACACCTTC.

This clonotype was seen ten or more times. The chain has TRBV28 and TRBJ2-3; 7 positions match TRBD1. The V gene end was trimmed by 4 bases and the J gene end by 4 bases; junction bases not matched to a gene: 5. Germline CDR1 and CDR2: MDHEN and SYDVKM. The CDR3 runs to 14 residues. The CDR3 protein is CASSWTGDADTQYF. In DNA form, the CDR3 reads TGTGCCAGCAGTTGGACAGGCGACGCAGATACGCAGTATTTT.

This clonotype was seen at least ten times. V is TRBV2 and J is TRBJ1-3; maybe TRBD1 (5 bases). V was cut by 5 bases and J by 3 bases, with 8 bases left in between. The CDR3 is made up of 13 amino acids. Germline assignment: CDR1 SNHLY and CDR2 FYNNEI. CDR3: CASSRDFGNTIYF. CDR3 nucleotides: TGTGCCAGCAGTCGGGACTTTGGAAACACCATATATTTT.

The V gene is TRBV10-3, the J gene TRBJ2-1; D remains ambiguous. The V end lost 2 bases, the J end lost 12 bases, and 14 bases lay between the germline ends. Germline V lookup: CDR1 ENHRY, CDR2 SYGVKD. The CDR3 has 13 residues. DNA for the CDR3: TGTGCCATCAGTGAGGGCCCCGGGCGGAGGCAGTTCTTC. This translates into CAISEGPGRRQFF.

As for this clonotype: This may arise from a read error, as a much more abundant clone is one base away. The chain uses TRBV7-2 and TRBJ2-5, with no clear D. Germline V gene sequence: CDR1 SGHTA, CDR2 FQGNSA. The CDR3 is made up of 14 amino acids. The CDR3 sequence: CVSSSRSTEETQYF. For the CDR3, the DNA is TGTGTCAGCAGCTCGCGTTCAACGGAAGAGACCCAGTACTTC.

V usage is TRBV29-1 and J usage is TRBJ2-5; 7 bases align to TRBD1. The CDR3 loop spans 15 amino acids. Germline trimming cut 4 bases from V and 2 bases from J; bases unmatched to any gene: 10. Per the germline V gene, CDR1 is SQVTM and CDR2 is ANQGSEA. Written as DNA, the CDR3 is TGCAGCGTTGCCCCCTTTTGGGACAGACAAGAGACCCAGTACTTC. The encoded protein is CSVAPFWDRQETQYF.

This clonotype appeared many times. V usage is TRBV5-4 and J usage is TRBJ1-2; 9 nucleotides match TRBD1. The germline V gene has CDR1 SGHNT and CDR2 YYREEE (reference sequence). The CDR3 runs to 16 residues. V lost 4 bases, J lost 4 bases, and 11 bases stayed unmatched. CDR3 DNA: TGTGCCAGCAGCCCCCTTTTGGGACAGGGACGCTATGGCTACACCTTC. This gives the protein CASSPLLGQGRYGYTF.

This clonotype has ten or more counts. The rearrangement joins TRBV5-1 to TRBJ2-3, with TRBD2 identical over 12 bases. V lost 0 bases, J lost 2 bases, and 4 bases stayed unmatched. This CDR3 has 17 amino acids. The germline CDR1 and CDR2 sequences are SGHRS and YFSETQ. The CDR3 region is CASSLASGGASTDTQYF. The CDR3 DNA follows: TGCGCCAGCAGCTTGGCTAGCGGGGGGGCCTCCACAGATACGCAGTATTTT.

This clonotype was counted many times. This CDR3 is CASSLVNPYEQYF. The CDR3 nucleotides are TGTGCCAGCAGCTTAGTAAATCCCTACGAGCAGTACTTC. The V and J genes are TRBV7-2 and TRBJ2-7; D remains unclear. The V end was cut by 1 base, the J end by 2 bases, with 6 bases between. This CDR3 comprises 13 residues. Germline values: CDR1 SGHTA, CDR2 FQGNSA.

This clonotype was counted ten times or more. The rearrangement links TRBV2 to TRBJ1-5, with a weak D call TRBD1 (6 bases). CDR1 is SNHLY, CDR2 FYNNEI, per germline. Trimming stripped 9 bases from V and 2 bases from J, with 11 bases between. The CDR3 has 13 amino acids. The CDR3 bases are TGTGCCAGTCGACAGGAAGGCAATCAGCCCCAGCATTTT. Translated: CASRQEGNQPQHF. The entire variable domain, with the rest obtained from reference TRBV2 and TRBJ1-5, is as follows: EPEVTQTPSHQVTQMGQEVILRCVPISNHLYFYWYRQILGQKVEFLVSFYNNEISEKSEIFDDQFSVERPDGSNFTLKIRSTKLEDSAMYFCASRQEGNQPQHFGDGTRLSIL.

This chain joins TRBV29-1 and TRBJ1-1, with D unclear. Per germline, CDR1 SQVTM and CDR2 ANQGSEA. The CDR3 spans 12 residues. V lost 3 bases and J 7 bases, leaving 12 bases between the germline ends. CDR3: CSVERITGEAFF. CDR3 coding DNA: TGCAGCGTTGAGCGGATCACGGGTGAAGCTTTCTTT.

The V call is TRBV12-3 or TRBV12-4, the J call TRBJ2-5; unclear D gene. The CDR3 is 14 amino acids. V lost 2 bases and J lost 5, with 12 bases in between. This CDR3 reads CASSLHSVGETQYF. DNA for the CDR3: TGTGCCAGCAGTTTACACAGCGTTGGGGAGACCCAGTACTTC.

This clonotype turned up a few times. V usage is TRBV3-1 and J usage is TRBJ1-6; D call uncertain. V shed 8 bases and J shed 7 bases, with 12 bases lying between them. This CDR3 spans 13 amino acids. Germline loops: CDR1 LGHDT, CDR2 YNNKEL (reference sequence). The chain's CDR3 is CASSDVRNSPLHF. DNA for the CDR3: TGTGCCAGCTCGGACGTTCGGAATTCACCCCTCCACTTT.

There are many counts of this clonotype. V usage is TRBV4-1 and J usage is TRBJ2-2, with D possibly matching TRBD2 (5 bases). CDR1 and CDR2 from the germline V gene are MGHRA and YSYEKL. The CDR3 runs to 17 residues. V was clipped by 0 bases and J by 6 bases, with 17 bases between them. CDR3 protein: CASSQDGNLGVPGELFF. The CDR3 nucleotides are TGCGCCAGCAGCCAAGATGGGAATCTCGGGGTCCCCGGGGAGCTGTTTTTT.

This clonotype was detected a few times. CDR3 coding DNA: TGTGCCAGCAGCTTAGATGCGCCCGGGTGGGGGAGCACTGAAGCTTTCTTT. As protein: CASSLDAPGWGSTEAFF. The chain joins TRBV11-2 to TRBJ1-1; TRBD1 is a possible D gene (5 bases). Between the trimmed V and J ends, which lost 0 bases and 4 bases, there was a span of 18 bases. The CDR3 runs 17 residues. Germline V CDR1 and CDR2: SGHAT, FQNNGV.

There are a few counts of this clonotype. This chain links TRBV20-1 with TRBJ2-3, with 16 bases identical to TRBD2. This CDR3 spans 18 amino acids. The V segment lost 4 bases and the J segment 3 bases; nucleotides outside the gene matches: 10. Germline CDR1 and CDR2: DFQATT and SNEGSKA (reference sequence). CDR3 DNA sequence: TGCAGTGCTACACCGGGACTAGCGGGGGGGAAAATTACAGATACGCAGTATTTT. Encoded protein: CSATPGLAGGKITDTQYF.